This T cell receptor beta chain was recovered during a study of T cells after yellow fever vaccination. Germline V CDR1 and CDR2: SGHRS, YFSETQ. V dropped 0 bases and J dropped 6; count of bases not matched to a gene: 5. The CDR3 has 15 residues. Worth noting for this clonotype: What it binds is unknown.

Overall study results and limits: Contamination by abundant bulk-population clonotypes could be present in FACS-sorted repertoires. It was a small share of clonotypes that appeared in both CD4 and CD8 compartments. Reappearance after the booster was observed for most primary-vaccination clones (roughly 97% CD4, over 70% CD8).

TCRdb reprocessed the 5' RACE reads with MiXCR, giving one entry per CDR3 protein. Of approximately 550,000 distinct CDR3 sequences listed, under 25% are singletons. The TCR was taken from a man aged 30 to 45 who received the YFV17D yellow fever vaccine. This specimen was PBMCs, taken 15 days after the yellow fever booster vaccination. The chain employs TRBV5-1 and TRBJ2-3; 9 positions agree with TRBD2. CDR3 region: CASSLEREALDTQYF. CDR3 DNA: TGCGCCAGCAGCTTGGAGCGGGAGGCCCTTGATACGCAGTATTTT. The full variable domain, completed using reference TRBV5-1 and TRBJ2-3, is KAGVTQTPRYLIKTRGQQVTLSCSPISGHRSVSWYQQTPGQGLQFLFEYFSETQRNKGNFPGRFSGRQFSNSRSEMNVSTLELGDSALYLCASSLEREALDTQYFGPGTRLTVL.